These 23 T cell receptor beta chains share one sample of origin, sequenced in a study of T cells in Graves' hyperthyroidism and ophthalmopathy (dated by TCRdb to the late 2010s). The library was made by multiplex PCR. TCRdb names Illumina HiSeq 2000 as the instrument used. TCR beta CDR3 regions were amplified from RNA transcripts. A first-round RT-PCR of the TCR CDR3 used the HTBI primer set with the Qiagen OneStep RT-PCR kit. TCRdb reran the public reads through fastp at Q25 and MiXCR, keeping productive beta chains. Every entry covers one CDR3 protein and lists the most common genes and DNA from its rows. A total of approximately 300,000 distinct CDR3 sequences appear in this sample, 16% of them only once. The top ten clones comprise approximately 31% of the sample. Sequencing was performed on blood. The receptor set was obtained from a man between 25 and 39 years old with Graves' hyperthyroidism.

This clonotype has ten or more counts. V usage is TRBV20-1 and J usage is TRBJ2-1, with 8 bases matching TRBD2. CDR3 length: 13 residues. With 6 bases clipped from V and 7 bases from J, the junction kept 8 bases outside the gene matches. Germline V CDR1 and CDR2: DFQATT, SNEGSKA (reference sequence). CDR3 region: CSAELADYNEQFF. CDR3 DNA: TGCAGTGCCGAACTAGCGGACTATAATGAGCAGTTCTTC.

At least ten counts were recorded for this clonotype. For the CDR3, the DNA is TGTGCCAGCTCCCAAGGCATAGGGAGATCGAACACTGAAGCTTTCTTT. This translates into CASSQGIGRSNTEAFF. The genes are TRBV18 and TRBJ1-1; D uncertain. Trimming stripped 6 bases from V and 1 base from J, with 18 bases between. Germline values: CDR1 KGHSH, CDR2 LQKENI. The CDR3 totals 16 residues.

The chain combines TRBV7-9 with TRBJ1-6; a possible D gene is TRBD1 (6 bases). Germline V gene sequence: CDR1 SEHNR, CDR2 FQNEAQ (reference sequence). CDR3 length: 17 amino acids. V was trimmed by 2 bases and J by 10 bases, leaving 21 bases between them. CDR3 coding DNA: TGTGCCAGCAGCTTATCCCGACAGGACGTCTCAAGGTCACCCCTCCACTTT. It specifies CASSLSRQDVSRSPLHF.

V usage is TRBV19 and J usage is TRBJ1-6; 8 positions match TRBD1. Losses at the gene ends were 10 bases for V and 6 bases for J; bases not matched to a gene: 5. The germline V gene has CDR1 LNHDA and CDR2 SQIVND (reference sequence). CDR3 size: 13 residues. The CDR3 sequence: CATRDRPNSPLHF. CDR3 nucleotide sequence: TGTGCCACCCGGGACAGGCCTAATTCACCCCTCCACTTT.

This chain links TRBV4-1 with TRBJ2-7; the D gene could be TRBD1 or TRBD2 (5 bases each). The CDR3 is made up of 16 amino acids. In germline, CDR1 is MGHRA, CDR2 YSYEKL. V lost 3 bases and J 2 bases, leaving 17 bases between the germline ends. The CDR3 DNA sequence: TGCGCCAGCAGCCAGCCAGGGAAACGGGGAACCTACGAGCAGTACTTC. It encodes CASSQPGKRGTYEQYF.

The rearrangement joins TRBV14 to TRBJ2-7, with D tentatively TRBD1 (5 bases). Germline CDR1 SGHDN, CDR2 FVKESK. The CDR3 spans 16 residues. Trimming removed 1 base from V and 5 bases from J, with 18 bases in between. The CDR3 loop is CASSQVNQGSANEQYF. In nucleotides, the CDR3 is TGTGCCAGCAGCCAAGTTAATCAGGGATCCGCCAACGAGCAGTACTTC.

This clonotype was counted between two and nine times. This chain joins TRBV12-3 or TRBV12-4 and TRBJ2-5; TRBD1 aligns across 10 bases. The V segment lost 6 bases and the J segment 5 bases; nucleotides outside the gene matches: 9. The CDR3 totals 15 residues. The CDR3 DNA follows: TGTGCCAGCAGGCGCACGACAGGGGGCCGTGAGACCCAGTACTTC. Protein: CASRRTTGGRETQYF.

This clonotype was counted a few times. The chain employs TRBV28 and TRBJ2-6; 7 nucleotides match TRBD1. The germline V gene has CDR1 MDHEN and CDR2 SYDVKM. The CDR3 loop spans 15 amino acids. Trimming took 4 bases from V and 3 from J; bases not matched to a gene: 3. CDR3 amino acids: CASSSTGVGANVLTF. CDR3 sequence (DNA): TGTGCCAGCAGTTCAACAGGGGTTGGGGCCAACGTCCTGACTTTC.

This clonotype was seen a few times. This sequence joins TRBV4-1 and TRBJ1-5; 8 bases agree with TRBD1. This CDR3 spans 15 amino acids. The V gene end was trimmed by 2 bases and the J gene end by 5 bases; junction bases not matched to a gene: 5. Germline assignment: CDR1 MGHRA and CDR2 YSYEKL. The CDR3 spells CASSQQGAQDQPQHF. As DNA, the CDR3 is TGCGCCAGCAGCCAACAGGGGGCGCAGGATCAGCCCCAGCATTTT.

This clonotype was observed at least ten times. The chain recombines TRBV7-9 with TRBJ1-1; D not certain. Germline V lookup: CDR1 SEHNR, CDR2 FQNEAQ (reference sequence). The CDR3 sequence is 12 residues long. The V and J ends lost 10 bases and 0 bases respectively, with 9 bases between them. Written as DNA, the CDR3 is TGTGCCACCCAACAGATGAACACTGAAGCTTTCTTT. This encodes CATQQMNTEAFF.

This clonotype was detected many times. The CDR3 sequence: CASSLNGGTYEQYF. CDR3 coding DNA: TGTGCCAGCAGCTTAAATGGTGGAACCTACGAGCAGTACTTC. J is TRBJ2-7 and V is TRBV11-2, with D uncertain. Trimming stripped 2 bases from V and 2 bases from J, with 10 bases between. Germline CDR1 reads SGHAT; CDR2 reads FQNNGV. This CDR3 contains 14 residues.

This clonotype was found a few times. The V call is TRBV20-1, the J call TRBJ1-5; 7 bases agree with TRBD1. CDR1 and CDR2 (germline): DFQATT, SNEGSKA (reference sequence). The CDR3 runs to 17 residues. V shed 3 bases, J shed 2 bases, and the junction held 13 bases outside the gene matches. The CDR3 DNA sequence: TGCAGTGCTAGCCCCAAGACAGGGAGATTGGGCAATCAGCCCCAGCATTTT. The encoded protein is CSASPKTGRLGNQPQHF.

This clonotype turned up a few times. The genes are TRBV6-1 and TRBJ2-7; possibly TRBD1 for D (5 bases). V lost 1 base and J lost 0, with 10 bases in between. This CDR3 is 15 amino acids long. The V gene's germline CDR1 is MNHNS and CDR2 SASEGT. CDR3 amino acids: CASSEVRQSSYEQYF. Written as DNA, the CDR3 is TGTGCCAGCAGTGAAGTTAGACAGAGCTCCTACGAGCAGTACTTC.

This clonotype was counted at least ten times. J is TRBJ2-5 and V is TRBV11-2; tentatively, D is TRBD1 or TRBD2 (5 bases each). Deletions cut 4 bases from V and 5 bases from J, with 14 bases between. The germline V gene has CDR1 SGHAT and CDR2 FQNNGV. The CDR3 loop spans 14 amino acids. Here the CDR3 reads CASSSGPGLETQYF. The CDR3 DNA reads as TGTGCCAGCAGCTCAGGGCCGGGGCTCGAGACCCAGTACTTC.

The rearrangement links TRBV6-1 to TRBJ2-1, with D perhaps TRBD2 (6 bases). The CDR3 loop spans 18 amino acids. V was clipped by 1 base and J by 2 bases, with 18 bases between them. CDR1 is MNHNS and CDR2 is SASEGT in the germline V gene. This CDR3 reads CASSEVAGGAITYNEQFF. The CDR3 region has the DNA TGTGCCAGCAGTGAAGTTGCTGGCGGGGCTATTACCTACAATGAGCAGTTCTTC.

This clonotype was counted many times. This chain links TRBV5-5 with TRBJ1-2; D remains unclear. The V end lost 3 bases, the J end lost 4 bases, and 13 bases lay between the germline ends. Germline loops: CDR1 SGHKS, CDR2 YYEKEE (reference sequence). The CDR3 has 14 amino acids. CDR3 amino acids: CASSYQAPSYGYTF. Here the CDR3 DNA reads TGTGCCAGCAGCTATCAGGCGCCATCCTATGGCTACACCTTC.

V usage is TRBV7-2 and J usage is TRBJ2-5; 12 positions match TRBD2. V was clipped by 1 base and J by 6 bases; unmatched bases: 6. The CDR3 is 16 amino acids. Germline lookup yields CDR1 SGHTA and CDR2 FQGNSA. The CDR3 here is CASSLGLAGGVKTQYF. The CDR3 DNA follows: TGTGCCAGCAGCTTAGGGCTAGCGGGAGGGGTAAAGACCCAGTACTTC. Variable domain in full (rest from reference TRBV7-2 and TRBJ2-5): GAGVSQSPSNKVTEKGKDVELRCDPISGHTALYWYRQSLGQGLEFLIYFQGNSAPDKSGLPSDRFSAERTGGSVSTLTIQRTQQEDSAVYLCASSLGLAGGVKTQYFGPGTRLLVL.

In this sample, this clonotype turned up many times. Germline is not matched at one junction end, which may reflect a read error. This chain uses TRBV2 with TRBJ2-3; 7 positions agree with TRBD1. Germline V gene lookup returns CDR1 SNHLY and CDR2 FYNNEI. The CDR3 length is 15 residues. This CDR3 is CASRRDRASTGTQYF. For the CDR3, the DNA is TGTGCCAGCCGTCGGGACAGAGCTTCCACAGGTACGCAGTATTTT.

This clonotype was seen more than once but under ten times. One end of the junction does not line up with germline, which may come from a read error. The chain carries TRBV5-1 and TRBJ2-2, with D perhaps TRBD2 (5 bases). The CDR3 contains 14 residues. In germline, CDR1 is SGHRS, CDR2 YFSETQ. This chain's CDR3 is CASSLEPATGEPFF. CDR3 bases: TGCGCCAGCAGCTTGGAGCCGGCCACCGGGGAGCCGTTTTTT.

This clonotype has only a few counts. The chain has TRBV12-3 or TRBV12-4 and TRBJ1-4; 7 bases agree with TRBD1. The CDR3 extends over 12 amino acids. The V segment lost 3 bases and the J segment 11 bases; nucleotides outside the gene matches: 3. DNA for the CDR3: TGTGCCAGCAGTTTGTTCAGGGGGAAACTGTTTTTT. Amino acid sequence: CASSLFRGKLFF.

This clonotype has a handful of counts. V is TRBV10-3 and J is TRBJ2-1, with a tentative D call TRBD2 (6 bases). Germline CDR1 and CDR2: ENHRY and SYGVKD. This CDR3 has 12 residues. V lost 6 bases and J 8 bases, leaving 11 bases between the germline ends. The CDR3: CAIRGLPDEQFF. CDR3 DNA sequence: TGTGCCATCAGGGGACTCCCCGATGAGCAGTTCTTC.

This clonotype has only one observation. The chain recombines TRBV7-9 with TRBJ2-2; D gene uncertain. V shed 2 bases and J shed 0 bases, with 10 bases lying between them. Germline V gene lookup returns CDR1 SEHNR and CDR2 FQNEAQ (reference sequence). CDR3 size: 16 residues. The CDR3 reads CASSLLEQANTGELFF. The CDR3 region has the DNA TGTGCCAGCAGCTTATTGGAGCAGGCGAACACCGGGGAGCTGTTTTTT. Variable domain in full (rest from reference TRBV7-9 and TRBJ2-2): DTGVSQNPRHKITKRGQNVTFRCDPISEHNRLYWYRQTLGQGPEFLTYFQNEAQLEKSRLLSDRFSAERPKGSFSTLEIQRTEQGDSAMYLCASSLLEQANTGELFFGEGSRLTVL.

This clonotype was observed a few times. The V call is TRBV6-4, the J call TRBJ1-2, with TRBD1 as a possible D gene (5 bases). The CDR3 has 14 amino acids. Trimming removed 4 bases from V and 4 bases from J, with 13 bases in between. Germline V gene data show CDR1 as MRHNA and CDR2 as SNTAGT. CDR3 protein: CASSVTDGGYGYTF. The CDR3 DNA follows: TGTGCCAGCAGTGTGACAGACGGGGGCTATGGCTACACCTTC.